This is a list of T cell receptor beta chains from one sample in a study of T cell responses to AZD1222 COVID-19 vaccine. The assay was immunoSEQ multiplex PCR, and TCRdb's table has in-frame clones only and misses some. The repertoire holds roughly 55,000 clones, roughly 85% seen once, with approximately 4.1% in the top ten. Here the sequenced sample was peripheral blood, taken on day 0 of AZD1222 vaccination. Receptor source: an adult in good health. Each CDR3 is given with its conserved first and last residue. The D gene is left open where the match is weak. Size is stated for part of the rows, as once, few or many counts, or as a class when the clone is expanded.

>TRBJ1-4|.|TRBV6-5|.
TGTGCCAGCAGTTCGACTGTCGAAAAACTGTTTTTT
CASSSTVEKLFF
>TRBJ2-7|.|TRBV28|.
TGTGCCAGCAGTTTTAATAGAGGGGCGAGCGAGCAGTACTTC
CASSFNRGASEQYF
>TRBJ1-2|.|TRBV24-1|.
TGTGCCACCAGTGATGCTCAGGAGGTTGGCTACACCTTC
CATSDAQEVGYTF
>TRBJ1-2|TRBD1|TRBV30|.
TGTGCCTGGAGTGAGGGGACAGGGGGCTCTGGCTACACCTTC
CAWSEGTGGSGYTF
>TRBJ2-7|TRBD1|TRBV20-1|.
TGCAGTGCTACTACAGGGGGCGAGCAGTACTTC
CSATTGGEQYF
>TRBJ1-6|.|TRBV19|.
TGTGCCAGTAGTACGCCTGCCAGACGAGGCTTGAATTCACCCCTCCACTTT
CASSTPARRGLNSPLHF
>TRBJ2-7|TRBD1|TRBV2|.
TGTGCCAGCAGCTATCCGACAGGGGTTGAGTACGAGCAGTACTTC
CASSYPTGVEYEQYF
>TRBJ2-2|.|TRBV3-1/TRBV3-2|.
TGTGCCAGCAGCCATACGGGCGGCGGGGAGCTGTTTTTT
CASSHTGGGELFF
>TRBJ2-2|TRBD2|TRBV11-3|.
TGTGCCAGCAGCCTTAGCGGGGGGGCGGGCACCGGGGAGCTGTTTTTT
CASSLSGGAGTGELFF
>TRBJ2-7|.|TRBV5-1|.
TGCGCCAGCAGCTTGGGCCGGGACGGGCGCTCCTACGAGCAGTACTTC
CASSLGRDGRSYEQYF
>TRBJ1-3|.|TRBV4-1|.
TGCGCCAGCAGCCTCACCGAGAGGGCAGGCTCTTATGGAAACACCATATATTTT
CASSLTERAGSYGNTIYF
>TRBJ2-1|TRBD2|TRBV5-6|once
TGTGCCAGCAGCTCCAGCGGGGGGACCTACAATGAGCAGTTCTTC
CASSSSGGTYNEQFF
>TRBJ2-3|.|TRBV27|few
TGTGCCCCCACGGAGGGACAGCTAACAGATACGCAGTATTTT
CAPTEGQLTDTQYF
>TRBJ2-7|.|TRBV18|.
TGTGCCAGCTCACCACCAGGGGGGAACGAGCAGTACTTC
CASSPPGGNEQYF
>TRBJ2-7|TRBD2|TRBV6-5|few
TGTGCCAGCACCCTCGGGACTAGCGGATCCTACGAGCAGTACTTC
CASTLGTSGSYEQYF
>TRBJ2-3|TRBD2|TRBV6-5|once
TGTGCCAGCATCCGCGGACTAGCCACAGATACGCAGTATTTT
CASIRGLATDTQYF
>TRBJ1-2|.|TRBV5-1|.
TGCGCCAGCAGCTTGGGAGGGCTTCTGGGGGATGGCTACACCTTC
CASSLGGLLGDGYTF
>TRBJ1-4|.|TRBV5-1|.
TGCGCCAGCAGCGTGGGCGGGCATGAAAAACTGTTTTTT
CASSVGGHEKLFF
>TRBJ2-2|TRBD2|TRBV28|.
TGTGCCAGCAGGCGCCATAGCGGGGGGGCGACCGGGGAGCTGTTTTTT
CASRRHSGGATGELFF
>TRBJ2-1|.|TRBV4-1|once
TGCGCCAGCAGCCAAGGAGGGGCGGGTTTAGCTAACAATGAGCAGTTCTTC
CASSQGGAGLANNEQFF
>TRBJ1-4|.|TRBV6-5|.
TGTGCCAGCAGGAAGACGGCAACTAATGAAAAACTGTTTTTT
CASRKTATNEKLFF
>TRBJ2-7|TRBD1|TRBV27|once
TGTGCCAGCAGATCACGGACAGGGGGCCTCTACGAGCAGTACTTC
CASRSRTGGLYEQYF
>TRBJ1-5|.|TRBV3-1/TRBV3-2|.
TGTGCCAGCAGCCAAAATACAGGGAAGGAGCCCCAGCATTTT
CASSQNTGKEPQHF
>TRBJ2-1|TRBD1|TRBV29-1|.
TGCAGCCACCGGGACAGGGGGCTCTTTCGTAACAATGAGCAGTTCTTC
CSHRDRGLFRNNEQFF
>TRBJ2-7|.|TRBV24-1|.
TGTGCCACCAGTGATCGGACGGACGAGCAGTACTTC
CATSDRTDEQYF
>TRBJ2-2|.|TRBV18|once
TGTGCCAGCTCACGGACAGTCAATGGACCCGGGGAGCTGTTTTTT
CASSRTVNGPGELFF
>TRBJ1-1|TRBD1|TRBV27|few
TGTGCCAGCAGTTTATTCGACAGGGGGCAAGCTTTCTTT
CASSLFDRGQAFF
>TRBJ1-2|.|TRBV2|few
TGTGCCAGCAGCTCGACCTCCTATGGCTACACCTTC
CASSSTSYGYTF
>TRBJ1-6|TRBD1|TRBV2|few
TGTGCCAGCAGAACTGCAGGGGGTATTTCACCCCTCCACTTT
CASRTAGGISPLHF
>TRBJ1-2|TRBD1|TRBV4-1|.
TGCGCCAGCAGCCAAGGTCCATTAGGGGGCAGTGGCTACACCTTC
CASSQGPLGGSGYTF
>TRBJ1-2|.|TRBV19|.
TGTGCCAGTGGGAGTTTGGGTAACTATGGCTACACCTTC
CASGSLGNYGYTF
>TRBJ1-3|.|TRBV6-5|.
TGTGCCAGCAGTATCGGCAGTCCCTCTGGAAACACCATATATTTT
CASSIGSPSGNTIYF
>TRBJ1-6|.|TRBV13|.
TGTGCCAGCAGCTTAGTGGGGGCGCGGGATAATTCACCCCTCCACTTT
CASSLVGARDNSPLHF
>TRBJ2-1|TRBD2|TRBV7-2|.
TGTGCCAGCAGCTTAGCTGGGACTAGCGGGGCCTACAATGAGCAGTTCTTC
CASSLAGTSGAYNEQFF
>TRBJ2-5|.|TRBV27|.
TGTGCCAGCGGACAGTCTCAAGAGACCCAGTACTTC
CASGQSQETQYF
>TRBJ2-7|.|TRBV3-1/TRBV3-2|.
TGTGCCAGCAGCCAAGGCCTTCAATACGAGCAGTACTTC
CASSQGLQYEQYF